This T cell receptor (beta chain) was obtained from a study of T cells in localized non-small cell lung cancer. The CDR3 covers 15 residues. CDR1 and CDR2 from the germline V gene are SGHTA and FQGNSA. The V and J ends lost 5 bases and 7 bases respectively, with 18 bases between them. The data were produced by immunoSEQ multiplex PCR, yet TCRdb's version contains in-frame clones alone and is incomplete. The table shows just under 20,000 clones, with 75% to 90% occurring only once. The sequencing used peripheral blood, collected before any cancer treatment. This rearrangement joins TRBV7-2 to TRBJ2-1, with D possibly TRBD1 on 6 matching bases. This TCR was sampled from a man aged 40 to 70 with stage I lung adenocarcinoma. CDR3 loop: CASSQTAGQGNEQFF. CDR3 nucleotides: TGTGCCAGCAGCCAAACGGCAGGCCAGGGGAATGAGCAGTTCTTC.